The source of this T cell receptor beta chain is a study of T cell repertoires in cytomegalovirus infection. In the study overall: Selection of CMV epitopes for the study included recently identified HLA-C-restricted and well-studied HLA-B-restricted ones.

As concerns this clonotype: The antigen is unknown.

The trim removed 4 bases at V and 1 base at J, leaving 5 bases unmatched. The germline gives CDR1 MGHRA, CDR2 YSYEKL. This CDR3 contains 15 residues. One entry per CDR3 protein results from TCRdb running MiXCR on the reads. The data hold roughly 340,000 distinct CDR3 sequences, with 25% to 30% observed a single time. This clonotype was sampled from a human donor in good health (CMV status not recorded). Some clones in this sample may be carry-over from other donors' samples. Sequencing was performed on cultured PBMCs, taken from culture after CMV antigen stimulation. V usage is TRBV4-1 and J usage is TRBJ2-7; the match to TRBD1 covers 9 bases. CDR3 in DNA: TGCGCCAGCAGCCCACTTGGACAGGGGTCCTACGAGCAGTACTTC. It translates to CASSPLGQGSYEQYF.